The clone carrying this T cell receptor (beta chain) has ten or more counts. Its cognate antigen is unknown. The sample is drawn from a study of T-cell reconstitution after alpha-beta-depleted transplantation in children. Findings and limits, study-wide: Expanded graft clones numbering several hundred reportedly gave rise to alpha-beta T cells about two months after transplant. Recipient T cells and thymic progenitors that survived gave rise to the high TCRbeta diversity observed at day 60 in some patients. From newly produced T cells came most of the T-cell counts and diversity one year after transplant.

Germline loops: CDR1 SGHAT, CDR2 FQNNGV. This CDR3 is 15 amino acids long. V lost 2 bases and J 3 bases, leaving 14 bases between the germline ends. Molecular barcoding with unique molecular identifiers was used for the TCRbeta library. TCRdb passed the PCR reads through MiXCR, listing each CDR3 protein once. The repertoire holds 200,000 to 250,000 distinct CDR3 sequences, with under 13% as singletons. The TCR comes from a child younger than two with acute myeloid leukemia, due to receive a stem cell transplant. The V call is TRBV11-2, the J call TRBJ2-7, with D maybe TRBD2 (5 bases). Sequenced material: PBMCs, taken before TCRalphabeta/CD19-depleted stem cell transplant. CDR3 loop: CASSLKKRSGYEQYF. CDR3 sequence (DNA): TGTGCCAGCAGCTTAAAAAAGCGGTCGGGCTACGAGCAGTACTTC.